This TCR beta chain was retrieved from a study of PD-1 blockade in mismatch repair-deficient tumors. Study outcomes and limitations: Rapid post-treatment expansion, then contraction, generally preceding radiologic response, marked tumor-resident clones.

Trimming took 11 bases from V and 3 from J; bases not matched to a gene: 10. The CDR3 length is 14 residues. CDR1 MNHNY and CDR2 SVGAGI come from the germline V gene (reference sequence). This clone showed up just a few times. Antigen specificity is unknown. Measured with immunoSEQ multiplex PCR; TCRdb has only the in-frame clones, and not every one. The sample consists of tens of thousands of clones, roughly 86% of them appearing once. PCR or immunohistochemistry showed mismatch repair deficiency in every enrolled patient. The TCR comes from an adult with mismatch repair-deficient cancer. The chain employs TRBV6-6 and TRBJ2-7, with 10 positions matching TRBD1. The sample consisted of peripheral blood, taken 2 weeks after starting pembrolizumab. The CDR3 bases are TGTGCCGTCAAGACGGGACAGGGGCTCTACGAGCAGTACTTC. This encodes CAVKTGQGLYEQYF.